This TCR beta chain comes out of a study of T cell responses to AZD1222 COVID-19 vaccine. Study-wide results and caveats: Once two AZD1222 doses were given, Spike-specific TCR breadth and depth went up. In a largely white British group with more females than males, clonal diversity was possibly underestimated.

Remarks on this clone: As yet, its antigen is unknown.

Germline-derived CDR1 and CDR2 are MNHEY and SVGAGI. This CDR3 spans 14 amino acids. Trimming removed 5 bases from V and 3 bases from J, with 14 bases in between. The data were produced by immunoSEQ multiplex PCR, yet TCRdb's version contains in-frame clones alone and is incomplete. Of some 74,000 clones listed, around 84% are singletons. The sequence derives from an adult in good health. The sample in question was peripheral blood, obtained on day 0 of AZD1222 vaccination. The genes are TRBV6-5 and TRBJ2-7; unclear D gene. CDR3: CASSKQFRRYEQYF. CDR3 nucleotides: TGTGCCAGCAGTAAACAATTTCGTCGCTACGAGCAGTACTTC.